The next 27 T cell receptor beta chains were all read from a single sample in a study of cytomegalovirus exposure and HLA in healthy donors. 60 Vbeta and 13 Jbeta primers were used in PCR. Sequencing used immunoSEQ multiplex PCR; TCRdb keeps in-frame clones, though not all of them. Altogether more than 85,000 clones are present, roughly four fifths being singletons, with the ten largest covering roughly 9.6%. Sequencing was carried out using PBMCs. The source of these receptors is a male donor in good health and CMV-seropositive.

The chain links TRBV6-5 to TRBJ2-1; D is perhaps TRBD2 (6 bases). V was cut by 5 bases and J by 2 bases, with 13 bases left in between. The CDR3 is 15 residues long. Germline-derived CDR1 and CDR2 are MNHEY and SVGAGI. The chain's CDR3 is CASSLAPPAYNEQFF. DNA for the CDR3: TGTGCCAGCAGTCTAGCGCCCCCGGCCTACAATGAGCAGTTCTTC.

This clone was counted only a few times. The chain carries TRBV4-2 and TRBJ1-5; 7 nucleotides line up with TRBD1. The V gene end was trimmed by 1 base and the J gene end by 3 bases; junction bases not matched to a gene: 3. Germline CDR1 and CDR2: LGHNA and YNFKEQ. The CDR3 loop spans 15 amino acids. The CDR3 loop is CASSQAGTVNQPQHF. CDR3 in DNA: TGTGCCAGCAGCCAAGCCGGGACAGTCAATCAGCCCCAGCATTTT.

The rearrangement joins TRBV27 to TRBJ2-1; TRBD2 aligns across 8 bases. The CDR3 contains 13 residues. CDR1 is MNHEY, CDR2 SMNVEV, per germline (reference sequence). V shed 3 bases and J 7 bases; nucleotides not matched to a gene: 2. CDR3 in DNA: TGTGCCAGCAGTTTCGGGACTAGGAATGAGCAGTTCTTC. Protein sequence: CASSFGTRNEQFF.

The chain links TRBV2 to TRBJ1-5, with no clear D. The CDR3 has 16 residues. V lost 0 bases to trimming and J lost 2 bases, with 11 bases between them. Germline CDR1 reads SNHLY; CDR2 reads FYNNEI. DNA of the CDR3: TGTGCCAGCAGTGAAGCAACCACTAGGGGCAATCAGCCCCAGCATTTT. Encoded protein: CASSEATTRGNQPQHF.

The genes are TRBV28 and TRBJ1-4; TRBD1 aligns across 9 bases. Unmatched junction bases numbered 8, after V lost 4 bases and J lost 8 bases. Germline V gene data show CDR1 as MDHEN and CDR2 as SYDVKM. CDR3 length: 15 residues. The CDR3 protein is CASSSGQGRREKLFF. The CDR3 coding sequence is TGTGCCAGCAGTTCCGGACAGGGGAGAAGGGAAAAACTGTTTTTT.

This chain joins TRBV5-4 and TRBJ2-7; perhaps TRBD2 as D (6 bases). Germline CDR1 and CDR2: SGHNT and YYREEE (reference sequence). The CDR3 sequence is 14 residues long. V shed 3 bases and J shed 3 bases, with 13 bases lying between them. CDR3 coding DNA: TGTGCCAGCAGCTCCACTAGCTCGAACTACGAGCAGTACTTC. This translates into CASSSTSSNYEQYF.

The J gene is TRBJ2-5, the V gene TRBV18; a possible D gene is TRBD2 (6 bases). The CDR3 runs 15 residues. In germline, CDR1 is KGHSH, CDR2 LQKENI. V shed 1 base and J shed 5 bases, with 14 bases lying between them. The CDR3 region has the DNA TGTGCCAGCTCACCACTCGGAGGGCCACGGGAGACCCAGTACTTC. Protein: CASSPLGGPRETQYF. Drawing the rest from reference TRBV18 and TRBJ2-5, the complete variable domain is NAGVMQNPRHLVRRRGQEARLRCSPMKGHSHVYWYRQLPEEGLKFMVYLQKENIIDESGMPKERFSAEFPKEGPSILRIQQVVRGDSAAYFCASSPLGGPRETQYFGPGTRLLVL.

The chain employs TRBV29-1 and TRBJ2-7; 10 nucleotides line up with TRBD1. CDR1 SQVTM and CDR2 ANQGSEA come from the germline V gene. The CDR3 totals 14 residues. After removal of 5 bases from V and 3 bases from J, the junction contained 7 bases not matched to a gene. CDR3 in amino acids: CSVYGTGADYEQYF. DNA of the CDR3: TGCAGCGTTTATGGGACAGGGGCTGACTACGAGCAGTACTTC.

V gene TRBV5-4 combines with J gene TRBJ2-1, with 10 bases lining up with TRBD2. V shed 7 bases and J 7 bases; nucleotides not matched to a gene: 14. From germline, CDR1 is SGHNT and CDR2 YYREEE (reference sequence). The CDR3 has 16 residues. This CDR3 is CASGEAGGILENEQFF. In nucleotides, the CDR3 is TGTGCCAGCGGAGAAGCGGGAGGGATCCTCGAAAATGAGCAGTTCTTC.

The chain recombines TRBV7-2 with TRBJ2-2, with D perhaps TRBD2 (6 bases). V gave up 2 bases and J gave up 4 bases, with 14 bases separating them. The CDR3 runs to 16 residues. From germline, CDR1 is SGHTA and CDR2 FQGNSA. The CDR3 reads CASSLKALASTGELFF. The DNA of the CDR3 is TGTGCCAGCAGCTTAAAAGCGCTAGCGAGCACCGGGGAGCTGTTTTTT.

The chain is built from TRBV7-2 and TRBJ2-7, with a weak D call TRBD2 (5 bases). V lost 5 bases and J 1 base, leaving 18 bases between the germline ends. CDR1 SGHTA and CDR2 FQGNSA come from the germline V gene. CDR3 length: 16 amino acids. CDR3 region: CASSPSRGSRSYEQYF. The CDR3 DNA follows: TGTGCCAGCAGCCCCTCGCGAGGGAGTCGGTCCTACGAGCAGTACTTC.

Turning to this clone: One junction end does not reproduce the germline sequence, and a read error may be involved. The V call is TRBV7-2, the J call TRBJ2-6, with D perhaps matching TRBD2 (6 bases). Germline CDR1 SGHTA, CDR2 FQGNSA. This CDR3 has 16 amino acids. This CDR3 is CASSLAGGSGANVPTF. CDR3 sequence (DNA): TGTGCCAGCAGCTTAGCGGGGGGATCCGGGGCCAACGTCCCGACTTTC.

The chain links TRBV5-1 to TRBJ2-3; TRBD1 aligns across 9 bases. CDR3 length: 15 residues. Trimming at V came to 5 bases and at J to 3 bases, leaving 7 bases not matched to a gene. Germline loops: CDR1 SGHRS, CDR2 YFSETQ. CDR3 coding DNA: TGCGCCAGCAGGGCGACAGGGGGAGAGACAGATACGCAGTATTTT. This encodes CASRATGGETDTQYF.

This clone was observed once. The chain employs TRBV5-5 and TRBJ1-3, with 9 positions matching TRBD1. Unmatched junction bases numbered 6, after V lost 4 bases and J lost 1 base. The germline CDR1 and CDR2 sequences are SGHKS and YYEKEE (reference sequence). The CDR3 runs to 16 residues. CDR3 protein: CASSTWTGASGNTIYF. The CDR3 DNA reads as TGTGCCAGCAGCACCTGGACAGGGGCTTCTGGAAACACCATATATTTT.

The V gene is TRBV28, the J gene TRBJ1-2; D remains ambiguous. V lost 3 bases, J lost 6 bases, and 8 bases lay in between. CDR1 is MDHEN, CDR2 SYDVKM, per germline. CDR3 length equals 12 residues. The CDR3 loop is CASSLVRNGYTF. DNA for the CDR3: TGTGCCAGCAGTTTGGTCAGAAATGGCTACACCTTC.

This chain uses TRBV7-2 with TRBJ2-7; possibly TRBD2 for D (5 bases). V was clipped by 5 bases and J by 3 bases, with 8 bases between them. The CDR3 is 12 amino acids. The germline V gene has CDR1 SGHTA and CDR2 FQGNSA. CDR3 sequence (DNA): TGTGCCAGCAGCCCCGGAGGCTACGAGCAGTACTTC. Its translation: CASSPGGYEQYF.

The genes are TRBV7-9 and TRBJ1-3; 12 nucleotides agree with TRBD1. This CDR3 comprises 17 residues. Germline lookup yields CDR1 SEHNR and CDR2 FQNEAQ (reference sequence). V shed 4 bases and J 2 bases; nucleotides not matched to a gene: 6. The CDR3 is CASSSGQGATTGNTIYF. The CDR3 DNA reads as TGTGCCAGCAGCTCGGGACAGGGGGCCACTACTGGAAACACCATATATTTT. The variable domain in full, with the rest retrieved from reference TRBV7-9 and TRBJ1-3, is DTGVSQNPRHKITKRGQNVTFRCDPISEHNRLYWYRQTLGQGPEFLTYFQNEAQLEKSRLLSDRFSAERPKGSFSTLEIQRTEQGDSAMYLCASSSGQGATTGNTIYFGEGSWLTVV.

V is TRBV11-2 and J is TRBJ2-3; 8 bases align to TRBD2. This CDR3 is 17 amino acids long. Unmatched junction bases numbered 12, after V lost 2 bases and J lost 5 bases. Per germline, CDR1 SGHAT and CDR2 FQNNGV. As DNA, the CDR3 is TGTGCCAGCAGCTTAACAACCCTAGCGGGTAGGAGAGATACGCAGTATTTT. Translation: CASSLTTLAGRRDTQYF. The entire variable domain, with the rest obtained from reference TRBV11-2 and TRBJ2-3, is as follows: EAGVAQSPRYKIIEKRQSVAFWCNPISGHATLYWYQQILGQGPKLLIQFQNNGVVDDSQLPKDRFSAERLKGVDSTLKIQPAKLEDSAVYLCASSLTTLAGRRDTQYFGPGTRLTVL.

The V call is TRBV7-3, the J call TRBJ2-2; 7 bases align to TRBD2. Germline V gives CDR1 SGHTA, CDR2 FQGTGA. The ends lost 6 bases at V and 4 bases at J; junction bases unmatched: 5. This CDR3 is 14 amino acids long. CDR3 region: CASRWDYLTGELFF. The DNA for the CDR3 is TGTGCCAGCAGATGGGACTATCTCACCGGGGAGCTGTTTTTT.

This clone occurred once. This rearrangement joins TRBV6-5 to TRBJ1-3; D unresolved. Looked up from germline, CDR1 is MNHEY and CDR2 is SVGAGI. The V gene lost 1 base and the J gene lost 2 bases, with 9 bases spanning the gap. CDR3 length: 15 residues. Written as DNA, the CDR3 is TGTGCCAGCAGTTACTTCGGTTTACCTGGAAACACCATATATTTT. The encoded protein is CASSYFGLPGNTIYF.

The CDR3 DNA is TGTGCCAGCAGTTCCACAGGGGGCATCGCAGATACGCAGTATTTT. Its protein is CASSSTGGIADTQYF. The rearrangement joins TRBV27 to TRBJ2-3; 9 bases align to TRBD1. Germline CDR1 is MNHEY and CDR2 is SMNVEV (reference sequence). The CDR3 is made up of 15 amino acids. V lost 4 bases, J lost 4 bases, and 6 bases stayed unmatched.

The chain has TRBV19 and TRBJ1-2, with D tentatively TRBD1 (6 bases). The CDR3 spans 11 residues. V lost 6 bases and J 9 bases, leaving 11 bases between the germline ends. From germline, CDR1 is LNHDA and CDR2 SQIVND (reference sequence). Here the CDR3 reads CASSDRISYTF. The CDR3 DNA sequence: TGTGCCAGTAGCGACAGGATAAGCTACACCTTC.

The chain combines TRBV19 with TRBJ1-5, with D perhaps TRBD1 (6 bases). This CDR3 contains 14 residues. V was shortened by 2 bases and J by 4 bases, with 9 bases between the two germline ends. Germline V gene lookup returns CDR1 LNHDA and CDR2 SQIVND (reference sequence). This CDR3 is CASSIRGYNQPQHF. The CDR3 nucleotides are TGTGCCAGTAGTATAAGGGGGTATAATCAGCCCCAGCATTTT.

CDR3 residues: CASLTDRESTEQFF. The CDR3, as DNA: TGTGCCAGCCTCACGGACAGGGAAAGTACTGAGCAGTTCTTC. J is TRBJ2-1 and V is TRBV2; 8 bases map to TRBD1. Germline V lookup: CDR1 SNHLY, CDR2 FYNNEI. CDR3 length: 14 amino acids. V trimming: 8 bases; J trimming: 9 bases; junction bases outside the gene matches: 12.

This chain links TRBV5-1 with TRBJ2-2, with D uncertain. V lost 2 bases and J 1 base, leaving 6 bases between the germline ends. This CDR3 is 14 amino acids long. Looked up from germline, CDR1 is SGHRS and CDR2 is YFSETQ. CDR3 in amino acids: CASSFILNTGELFF. The CDR3 DNA follows: TGCGCCAGCAGCTTTATTTTGAACACCGGGGAGCTGTTTTTT.

The V and J genes are TRBV10-3 and TRBJ1-5, with 7 bases matching TRBD1. After removal of 5 bases from V and 6 bases from J, the junction contained 7 bases not matched to a gene. The CDR3 sequence is 14 residues long. Germline loops: CDR1 ENHRY, CDR2 SYGVKD. The CDR3 reads CAISQGGAGQPQHF. DNA for the CDR3: TGTGCCATCAGTCAAGGGGGCGCGGGTCAGCCCCAGCATTTT.

This chain links TRBV21-1 with TRBJ2-7; TRBD1 was called by the table and not checked on the DNA. TRBV21-1 is a pseudogene locus. The CDR3 sequence is 11 residues long. CDR3 sequence reads: CASSKGHEQYF. CDR3 nucleotide sequence: TGTGCCAGCAGCAAGGGCCACGAGCAGTACTTC.